The 10 T cell receptor beta chains listed next were all sequenced from one sample in a study of neoadjuvant anti-PD-1 for oral cavity cancer. Only in-frame clones appear in the TCRdb table, and some are missing; sequencing was by immunoSEQ multiplex PCR. The table records tens of thousands of clones, around 80% of them present only once. Sequenced material: PBMCs, taken before nivolumab (anti-PD-1) treatment. These receptors all come from a person aged 35-80 years with oral cavity squamous cell carcinoma.

V gene TRBV9 combines with J gene TRBJ2-1; 7 positions agree with TRBD2. Trimming at V came to 0 bases and at J to 7 bases, leaving 7 bases not matched to a gene. Germline V gives CDR1 SGDLS, CDR2 YYNGEE. The CDR3 has 15 residues. The CDR3 sequence: CASSVEMRAGNEQFF. The CDR3 region has the DNA TGTGCCAGCAGCGTAGAAATGAGAGCGGGGAATGAGCAGTTCTTC. Using reference TRBV9 and TRBJ2-1 for the parts outside the CDR3, the full variable domain is DSGVTQTPKHLITATGQRVTLRCSPRSGDLSVYWYQQSLDQGLQFLIQYYNGEERAKGNILERFSAQQFPDLHSELNLSSLELGDSALYFCASSVEMRAGNEQFFGPGTRLTVL.

V is TRBV5-6 and J is TRBJ1-1; no reliable D call. The V gene lost 4 bases and the J gene lost 8 bases, with 12 bases spanning the gap. In germline, CDR1 is SGHDT, CDR2 YYEEEE. The CDR3 is made up of 12 amino acids. The CDR3 nucleotides are TGTGCCAGCAGCCCGTGGACGGGAGAAGCTTTCTTT. Protein sequence: CASSPWTGEAFF.

The chain joins TRBV30 to TRBJ1-1, with TRBD1 as a possible D gene (5 bases). The germline V and J ends were trimmed by 2 bases and 11 bases, with 21 bases remaining between them. The CDR3 is made up of 14 amino acids. Germline assignment: CDR1 GTSNPN and CDR2 SVGIG (reference sequence). For the CDR3, the DNA is TGTGCCTGGAGTCCCGGGACTCAATCGCGGAGGGCTTTCTTT. Its translation: CAWSPGTQSRRAFF. Full variable domain (missing parts from reference TRBV30 and TRBJ1-1): SQTIHQWPATLVQPVGSPLSLECTVEGTSNPNLYWYRQAAGRGLQLLFYSVGIGQISSEVPQNLSASRPQDRQFILSSKKLLLSDSGFYLCAWSPGTQSRRAFFGQGTRLTVV.

This clone has only a few counts. This chain connects TRBV28 to TRBJ1-2; a weak D match, TRBD1 (6 bases). V shed 8 bases and J shed 2 bases, with 18 bases lying between them. This CDR3 has 15 residues. CDR1 is MDHEN, CDR2 SYDVKM, per germline. The CDR3 DNA follows: TGTGCCAGCCTCATCCCCGCAACAGGGAACTATGGCTACACCTTC. Translated, it gives CASLIPATGNYGYTF.

V gene TRBV5-4 combines with J gene TRBJ2-7, with TRBD2 matching over 9 bases. In germline, CDR1 is SGHNT, CDR2 YYREEE (reference sequence). This CDR3 comprises 15 residues. V lost 5 bases and J lost 0; bases outside the gene matches: 6. The CDR3 nucleotides are TGTGCCAGCAGTTCCAGCGGGAGGATCTCCTACGAGCAGTACTTC. Its protein is CASSSSGRISYEQYF.

This rearrangement joins TRBV5-5 to TRBJ2-7; D perhaps matches TRBD1 (5 bases). This CDR3 is 14 amino acids long. Between the trimmed V and J ends, which lost 2 bases and 5 bases, there was a span of 14 bases. Per the germline V gene, CDR1 is SGHKS and CDR2 is YYEKEE (reference sequence). DNA of the CDR3: TGTGCCAGCAGCTTCACAACGTGGGGCGACGAGCAGTACTTC. It is translated as CASSFTTWGDEQYF.

The genes are TRBV7-9 and TRBJ2-7, with no clear D. Germline CDR1 and CDR2: SEHNR and FQNEAQ (reference sequence). This CDR3 has 15 amino acids. V was clipped by 5 bases and J by 2 bases, with 16 bases between them. The CDR3 loop reads CASSPAPTVTYEQYF. The CDR3, as DNA: TGTGCCAGCAGCCCCGCCCCGACGGTTACCTACGAGCAGTACTTC.

This chain links TRBV28 with TRBJ1-5, with unresolved D. Germline V gene data show CDR1 as MDHEN and CDR2 as SYDVKM. The CDR3 has 13 residues. Trimming left V 6 bases short and J 2 bases short, with 8 bases between. This CDR3 reads CASRVLGNQPQHF. The CDR3 DNA reads as TGTGCCAGCAGAGTTTTGGGCAATCAGCCCCAGCATTTT.

The chain is built from TRBV2 and TRBJ2-5, with D uncertain. Germline assignment: CDR1 SNHLY and CDR2 FYNNEI. The V and J ends lost 6 bases and 3 bases respectively, with 5 bases between them. The CDR3 runs to 11 residues. As DNA, the CDR3 is TGTGCCAGCAGCTTGGAAGAGACCCAGTACTTC. It codes for CASSLEETQYF.

This clone has a single count. V gene TRBV29-1 combines with J gene TRBJ2-5; 10 bases match TRBD2. The end of the DNA aligns better with TRBJ2-7, so the J call may be wrong. The CDR3 is made up of 14 amino acids. Germline V gene sequence: CDR1 SQVTM, CDR2 ANQGSEA. The CDR3 loop reads CSALKGTSAYEQYF. CDR3 nucleotides: TGCAGCGCCCTGAAGGGGACTAGCGCCTACGAGCAGTACTTC.